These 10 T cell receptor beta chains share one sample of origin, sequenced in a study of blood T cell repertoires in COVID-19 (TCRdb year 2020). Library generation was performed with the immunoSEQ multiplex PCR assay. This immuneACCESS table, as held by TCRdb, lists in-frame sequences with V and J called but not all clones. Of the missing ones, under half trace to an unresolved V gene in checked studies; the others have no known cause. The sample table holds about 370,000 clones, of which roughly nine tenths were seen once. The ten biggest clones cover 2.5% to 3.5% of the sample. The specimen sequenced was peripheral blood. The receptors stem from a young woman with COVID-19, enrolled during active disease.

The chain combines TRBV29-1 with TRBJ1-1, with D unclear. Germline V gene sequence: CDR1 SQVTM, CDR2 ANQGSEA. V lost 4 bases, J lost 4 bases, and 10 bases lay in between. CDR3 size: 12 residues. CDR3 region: CSVGAGSTEAFF. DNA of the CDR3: TGCAGCGTTGGGGCTGGGTCCACTGAAGCTTTCTTT. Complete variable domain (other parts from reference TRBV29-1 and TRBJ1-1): SAVISQKPSRDICQRGTSLTIQCQVDSQVTMMFWYRQQPGQSLTLIATANQGSEATYESGFVIDKFPISRPNLTFSTLTVSNMSPEDSSIYLCSVGAGSTEAFFGQGTRLTVV.

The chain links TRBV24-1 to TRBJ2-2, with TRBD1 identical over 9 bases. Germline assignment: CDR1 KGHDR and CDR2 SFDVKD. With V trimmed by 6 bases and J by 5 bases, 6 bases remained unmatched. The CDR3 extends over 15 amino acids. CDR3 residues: CATSRDRDATGELFF. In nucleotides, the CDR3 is TGTGCCACCAGTCGGGACAGGGATGCGACCGGGGAGCTGTTTTTT.

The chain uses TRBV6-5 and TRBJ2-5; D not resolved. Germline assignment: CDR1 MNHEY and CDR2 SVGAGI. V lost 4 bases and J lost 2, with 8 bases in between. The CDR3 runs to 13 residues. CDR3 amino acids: CASSWSEQETQYF. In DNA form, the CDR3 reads TGTGCCAGCAGTTGGTCGGAGCAAGAGACCCAGTACTTC.

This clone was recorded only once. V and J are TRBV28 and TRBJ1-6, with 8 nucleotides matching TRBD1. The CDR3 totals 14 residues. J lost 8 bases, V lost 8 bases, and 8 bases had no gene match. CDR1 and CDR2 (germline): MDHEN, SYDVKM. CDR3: CASQGQDGYSPLHF. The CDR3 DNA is TGTGCCAGCCAGGGACAGGACGGGTATTCACCCCTCCACTTT.

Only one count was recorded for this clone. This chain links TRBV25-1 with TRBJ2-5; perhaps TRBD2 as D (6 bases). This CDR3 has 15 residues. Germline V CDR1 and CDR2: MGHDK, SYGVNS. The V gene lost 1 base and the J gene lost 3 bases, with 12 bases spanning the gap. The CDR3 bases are TGTGCCAGCAGTGAATGGGATGGGGGGAAAGAGACCCAGTACTTC. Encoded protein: CASSEWDGGKETQYF.

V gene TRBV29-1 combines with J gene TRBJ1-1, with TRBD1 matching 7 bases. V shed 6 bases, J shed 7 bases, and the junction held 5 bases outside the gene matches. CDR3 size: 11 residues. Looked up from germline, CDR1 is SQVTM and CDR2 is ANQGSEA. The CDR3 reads CSVEWTGEAFF. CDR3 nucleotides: TGCAGCGTGGAATGGACAGGTGAAGCTTTCTTT.

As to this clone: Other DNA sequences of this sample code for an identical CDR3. The CDR3, as DNA: TGTGCCAGCAGCTCAAGGACTAGCGGAGATACAGGGGCCACAGATACGCAGTATTTT. This sequence encodes CASSSRTSGDTGATDTQYF. The J gene is TRBJ2-3, the V gene TRBV11-3, with 10 bases matching TRBD2. The V segment lost 4 bases and the J segment 2 bases; nucleotides outside the gene matches: 15. The germline gives CDR1 SGHNT, CDR2 YENEEA. CDR3 size: 19 residues.

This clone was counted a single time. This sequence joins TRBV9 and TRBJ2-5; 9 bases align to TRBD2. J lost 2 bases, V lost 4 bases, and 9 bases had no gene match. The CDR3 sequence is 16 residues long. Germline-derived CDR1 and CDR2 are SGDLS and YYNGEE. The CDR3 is CASSPAGGPGQETQYF. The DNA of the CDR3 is TGTGCCAGCAGCCCCGCGGGGGGGCCGGGGCAAGAGACCCAGTACTTC.

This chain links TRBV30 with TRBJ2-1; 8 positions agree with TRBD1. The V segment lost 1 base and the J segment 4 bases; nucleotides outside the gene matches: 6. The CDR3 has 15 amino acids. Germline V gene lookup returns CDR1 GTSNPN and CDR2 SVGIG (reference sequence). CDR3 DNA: TGTGCCTGGAGTGCCGCAGGGGGCCAGTACAATGAGCAGTTCTTC. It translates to CAWSAAGGQYNEQFF.

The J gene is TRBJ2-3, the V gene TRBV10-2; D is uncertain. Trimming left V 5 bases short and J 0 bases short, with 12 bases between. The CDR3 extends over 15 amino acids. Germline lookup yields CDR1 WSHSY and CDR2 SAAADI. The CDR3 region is CASSPSAYSTDTQYF. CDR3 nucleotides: TGCGCCAGCAGTCCGAGCGCCTATAGCACAGATACGCAGTATTTT.